What follows describes a single T cell receptor beta chain. The target antigen is unknown. This CDR3 has 17 amino acids. Deletions cut 0 bases from V and 0 bases from J, with 13 bases between. Germline lookup yields CDR1 LNHNV and CDR2 YYDKDF (reference sequence). Some clones are missing from TCRdb's copy, which holds only in-frame ones; the method was immunoSEQ multiplex PCR. Of some 70,000 clones listed, more than 70% are singletons. This entry belongs to a study of OX40 agonist ivuxolimab in advanced cancers. Points from the study as a whole: Both CD4+ and CD8+ T cell populations in blood had undergone clonal expansion by week 6 at 0.1 to 3.0 mg/kg.

This chain joins TRBV15 and TRBJ2-3, with no clear D. Source: CD4+ or CD8+ T cells sorted from blood, taken in a trial of the OX40 agonist ivuxolimab. The clonotype originates from an adult with an advanced solid tumor such as melanoma, head and neck, liver or kidney cancer. CDR3 amino acids: CATSRDWLRTSTDTQYF. Here the CDR3 DNA reads TGTGCCACCAGCAGAGATTGGCTACGGACGAGCACAGATACGCAGTATTTT.